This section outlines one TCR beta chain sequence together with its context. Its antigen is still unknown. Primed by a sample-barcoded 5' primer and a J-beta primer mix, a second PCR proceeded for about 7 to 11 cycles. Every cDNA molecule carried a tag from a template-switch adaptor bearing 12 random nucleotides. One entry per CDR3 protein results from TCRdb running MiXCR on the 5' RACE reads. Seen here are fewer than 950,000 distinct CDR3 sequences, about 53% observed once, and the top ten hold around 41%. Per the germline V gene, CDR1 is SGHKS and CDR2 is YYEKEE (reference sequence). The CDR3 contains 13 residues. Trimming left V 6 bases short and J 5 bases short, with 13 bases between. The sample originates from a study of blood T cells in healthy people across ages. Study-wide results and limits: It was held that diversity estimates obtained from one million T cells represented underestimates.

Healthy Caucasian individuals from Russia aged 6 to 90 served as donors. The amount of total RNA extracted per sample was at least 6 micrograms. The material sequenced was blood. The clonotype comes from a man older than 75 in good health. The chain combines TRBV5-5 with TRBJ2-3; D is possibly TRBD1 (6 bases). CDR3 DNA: TGTGCCAGCACCCTACAGGGAATAGATACGCAGTATTTT. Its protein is CASTLQGIDTQYF.